The 6 T cell receptor beta chains in this list originate from one sample, sequenced in a study of blood T cell repertoires in COVID-19. Using immunoSEQ multiplex PCR, the repertoire was profiled, and TCRdb retains in-frame clones only, with some absent. The sample has tens of thousands of clones; roughly 87% are singletons. The sample consisted of peripheral blood. Every receptor here comes from a man aged 40-50 years with COVID-19, enrolled during active disease.

V gene TRBV7-8 combines with J gene TRBJ2-3, with TRBD1 matching over 8 bases. The CDR3 contains 16 residues. The germline gives CDR1 SGHVS, CDR2 FQNEAQ. V shed 1 base, J shed 6 bases, and the junction held 9 bases outside the gene matches. CDR3 bases: TGTGCCAGCAGCTTAGTCAGGGGGCTTTATACGGATACGCAGTATTTT. Amino acid sequence: CASSLVRGLYTDTQYF.

This clone was found a few times. The chain has TRBV11-2 and TRBJ2-1, with 14 bases fitting TRBD2. V dropped 6 bases and J dropped 6; count of bases not matched to a gene: 10. The germline V gene has CDR1 SGHAT and CDR2 FQNNGV. CDR3 length: 17 residues. The CDR3 DNA reads as TGTGCCAGCAGGAGCGTGGCGGGACTAGCGGGAGTCAATGAGCAGTTCTTC. Its protein is CASRSVAGLAGVNEQFF.

The V and J genes are TRBV6-1 and TRBJ1-2; D remains ambiguous. The V end lost 2 bases, the J end lost 3 bases, and 7 bases lay between the germline ends. CDR1 MNHNS and CDR2 SASEGT come from the germline V gene. The CDR3 consists of 13 residues. As DNA, the CDR3 is TGTGCCAGCAGTGAACCGGGAGACTATGGCTACACCTTC. It translates to CASSEPGDYGYTF.

The chain joins TRBV5-1 to TRBJ2-3; 9 positions agree with TRBD1. The trim removed 5 bases at V and 6 bases at J, leaving 7 bases unmatched. CDR3 length: 14 residues. Germline V gene data show CDR1 as SGHRS and CDR2 as YFSETQ. The CDR3 DNA is TGCGCCAGCAGAGGGACAGGGAAATTGGATACGCAGTATTTT. This sequence encodes CASRGTGKLDTQYF.

The CDR3 coding sequence is TGCGCCAGCAGTGAGTCGGCCCGAGGGAGTGAAGCTTTCTTT. Its protein product is CASSESARGSEAFF. The V call is TRBV10-1, the J call TRBJ1-1; D is unresolved. With 0 bases removed from V and 7 bases from J, the gap between germline ends came to 12 bases. Germline loops: CDR1 WNHNN, CDR2 SYGVQD (reference sequence). The CDR3 contains 14 residues.

The chain employs TRBV9 and TRBJ2-7; 9 bases are shared with TRBD2. Germline CDR1 and CDR2: SGDLS and YYNGEE. The CDR3 extends over 14 amino acids. V trimming: 3 bases; J trimming: 4 bases; junction bases outside the gene matches: 5. The CDR3 sequence is CASSGGLAGYEQYF. The CDR3 region has the DNA TGTGCCAGCAGCGGGGGACTAGCAGGGTACGAGCAGTACTTC. Looking up the rest from reference TRBV9 and TRBJ2-7 gives the full variable domain: DSGVTQTPKHLITATGQRVTLRCSPRSGDLSVYWYQQSLDQGLQFLIQYYNGEERAKGNILERFSAQQFPDLHSELNLSSLELGDSALYFCASSGGLAGYEQYFGPGTRLTVT.